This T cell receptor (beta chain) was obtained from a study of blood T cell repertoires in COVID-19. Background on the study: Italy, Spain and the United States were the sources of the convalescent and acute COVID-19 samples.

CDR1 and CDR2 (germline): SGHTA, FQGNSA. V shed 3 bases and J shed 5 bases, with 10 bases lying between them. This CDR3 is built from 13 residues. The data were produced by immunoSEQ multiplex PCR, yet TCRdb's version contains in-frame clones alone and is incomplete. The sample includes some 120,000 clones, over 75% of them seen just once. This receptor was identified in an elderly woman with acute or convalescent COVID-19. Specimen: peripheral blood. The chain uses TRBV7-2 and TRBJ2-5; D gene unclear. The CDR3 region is CASSFKADETQYF. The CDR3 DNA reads TGTGCCAGCAGCTTTAAGGCGGATGAGACCCAGTACTTC.